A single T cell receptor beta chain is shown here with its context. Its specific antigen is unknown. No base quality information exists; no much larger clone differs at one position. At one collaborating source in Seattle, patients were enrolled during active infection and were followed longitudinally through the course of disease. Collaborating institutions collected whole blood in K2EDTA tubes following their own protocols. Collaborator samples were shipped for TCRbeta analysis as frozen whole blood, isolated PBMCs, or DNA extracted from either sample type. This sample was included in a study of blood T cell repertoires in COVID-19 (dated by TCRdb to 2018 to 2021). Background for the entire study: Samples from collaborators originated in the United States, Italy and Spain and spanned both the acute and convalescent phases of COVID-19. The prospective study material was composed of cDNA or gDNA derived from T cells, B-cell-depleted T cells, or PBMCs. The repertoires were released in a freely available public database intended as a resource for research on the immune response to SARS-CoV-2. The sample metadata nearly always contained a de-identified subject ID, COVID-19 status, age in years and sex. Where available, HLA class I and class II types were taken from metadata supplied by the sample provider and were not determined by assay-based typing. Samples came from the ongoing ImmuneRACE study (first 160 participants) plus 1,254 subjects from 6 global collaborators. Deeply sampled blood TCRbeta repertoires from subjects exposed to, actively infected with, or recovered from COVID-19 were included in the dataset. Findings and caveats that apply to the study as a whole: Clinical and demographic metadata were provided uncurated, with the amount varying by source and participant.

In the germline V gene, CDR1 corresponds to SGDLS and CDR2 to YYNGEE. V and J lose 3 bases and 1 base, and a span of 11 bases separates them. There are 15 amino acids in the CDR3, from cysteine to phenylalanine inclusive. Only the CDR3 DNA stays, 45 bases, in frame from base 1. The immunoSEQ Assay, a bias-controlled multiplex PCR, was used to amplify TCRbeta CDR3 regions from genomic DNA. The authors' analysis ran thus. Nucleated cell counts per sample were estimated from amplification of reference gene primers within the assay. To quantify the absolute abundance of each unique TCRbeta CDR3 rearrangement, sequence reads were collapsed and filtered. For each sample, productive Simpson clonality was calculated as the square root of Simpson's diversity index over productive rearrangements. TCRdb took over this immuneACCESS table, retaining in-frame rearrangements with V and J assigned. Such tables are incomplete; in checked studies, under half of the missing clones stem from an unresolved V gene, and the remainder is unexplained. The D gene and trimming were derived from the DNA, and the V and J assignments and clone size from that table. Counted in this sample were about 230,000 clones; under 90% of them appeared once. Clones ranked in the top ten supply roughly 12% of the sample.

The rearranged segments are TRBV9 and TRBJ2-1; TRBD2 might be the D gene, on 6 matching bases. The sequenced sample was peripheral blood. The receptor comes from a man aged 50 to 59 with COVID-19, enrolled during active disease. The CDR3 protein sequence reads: CASSARLESYNEQFF. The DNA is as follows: TGTGCCAGCAGCGCACGACTAGAATCCTACAATGAGCAGTTCTTC.